This T cell receptor (beta chain) was observed in a study of technical replicates of blood from a handful of donors. The length of the CDR3 is 17 residues. Germline CDR1 PRHDT, CDR2 FYEKMQ (reference sequence). V lost 5 bases and J 3 bases, leaving 20 bases between the germline ends. This table comes from immunoSEQ multiplex PCR, and its TCRdb copy is limited to in-frame clones, with some not included. The data hold 60,000 to 90,000 clones, with about 97% observed a single time. Sequencing was performed on T cells isolated from PBMCs. The clonotype was recovered from a human donor in good health. The chain carries TRBV13 and TRBJ1-5, with a weak D call TRBD1 (5 bases). CDR3 coding DNA: TGTGCCAGCAGCCAAGGGCTAGGCGGGGCCGTCAATCAGCCCCAGCATTTT. Translation gives CASSQGLGGAVNQPQHF.